Included here is one T cell receptor (beta chain) sequence, with context. Its antigen is still unknown. The V gene's germline CDR1 is MNHEY and CDR2 SVGEGT. Trimming left V 3 bases short and J 0 bases short, with 12 bases between. The CDR3 length is 16 residues. The source of the sample is a study of tumor-infiltrating lymphocytes in glioblastoma multiforme. Study-wide points: Unequal TCR RNA per T cell might skew measured clone sizes. The T cells in this sample were not sorted into functional subsets.

Multiple V-beta primers and a C-beta primer amplified TCRB from RNA. No unique molecular identifiers were described for these TCRB libraries. TCRdb re-called the multiplex PCR reads with MiXCR, one entry per CDR3 protein. Of about 10,000 distinct CDR3 sequences in the sample, about 65% are singletons; the top ten hold about two fifths. J is TRBJ1-5 and V is TRBV6-2 or TRBV6-3; D gene ambiguous. Specimen: brain tumor tissue. The sequence was collected from a male donor with glioblastoma. The CDR3 DNA sequence: TGTGCCAGCAGTTATGCGTCCGGGCTTAGCAATCAGCCCCAGCATTTT. Translation gives CASSYASGLSNQPQHF.